The T cell receptor beta chain described here comes from a study of T-cell reconstitution after alpha-beta-depleted transplantation in children. This clonotype was observed at least ten times. V shed 8 bases and J shed 0 bases, with 11 bases lying between them. From germline, CDR1 is SGHRS and CDR2 YFSETQ. The CDR3 covers 14 residues. Construction of the TCRbeta library involved unique molecular identifiers. One entry per CDR3 protein, called by TCRdb with MiXCR from the PCR reads. Among 420,000 or so distinct CDR3 sequences, approximately 11% were seen once, and the ten largest hold 4.5% to 6%. The TCR sequence derives from a human donor who donated a stem cell graft to a child with acute myeloid leukemia. This specimen was PBMCs from the stem cell graft donor, taken from the stem cell graft. This chain joins TRBV5-1 and TRBJ2-2; a weak D match, TRBD2 (5 bases). CDR3 amino acids: CASRTDSNTGELFF. The CDR3 bases are TGCGCCAGTCGGACGGACTCGAACACCGGGGAGCTGTTTTTT.